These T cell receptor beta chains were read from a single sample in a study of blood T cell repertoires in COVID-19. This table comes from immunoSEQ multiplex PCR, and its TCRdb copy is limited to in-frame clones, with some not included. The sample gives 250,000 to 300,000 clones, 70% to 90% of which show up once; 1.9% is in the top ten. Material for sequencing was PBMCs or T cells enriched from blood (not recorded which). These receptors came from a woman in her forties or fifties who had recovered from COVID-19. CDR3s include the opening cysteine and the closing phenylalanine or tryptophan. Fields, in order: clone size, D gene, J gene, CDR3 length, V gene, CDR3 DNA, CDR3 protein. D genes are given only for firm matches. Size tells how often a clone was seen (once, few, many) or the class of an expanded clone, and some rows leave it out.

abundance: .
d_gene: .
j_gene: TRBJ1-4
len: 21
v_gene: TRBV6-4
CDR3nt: TGTGCCAGCAGTGACACGACACGCGACAAATGGGACATCTACACTAATGAAAAACTGTTTTTT
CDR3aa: CASSDTTRDKWDIYTNEKLFF

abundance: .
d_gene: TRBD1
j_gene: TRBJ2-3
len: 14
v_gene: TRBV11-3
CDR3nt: TGTGCCAGCAGCCGGACAGGGGGCACAGATACGCAGTATTTT
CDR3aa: CASSRTGGTDTQYF

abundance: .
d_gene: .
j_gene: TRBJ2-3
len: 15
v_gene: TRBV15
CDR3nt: TGTGCCACCAGCAGGCAGACAGGCTTCACAGATACGCAGTATTTT
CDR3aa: CATSRQTGFTDTQYF

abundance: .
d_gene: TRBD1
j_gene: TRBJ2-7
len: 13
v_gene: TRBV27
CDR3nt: TGTGCCAGCAGTTGGGACAGAGCCTACGAGCAGTACTTC
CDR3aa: CASSWDRAYEQYF

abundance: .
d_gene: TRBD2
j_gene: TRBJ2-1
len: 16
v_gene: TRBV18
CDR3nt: TGTGCCAGCTCACCACCGCTAGCGGGAGTGTATAATGAGCAGTTCTTC
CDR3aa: CASSPPLAGVYNEQFF

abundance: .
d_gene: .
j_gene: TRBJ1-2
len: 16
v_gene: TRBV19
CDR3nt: TGTGCCAGTAGTATAGGAGGAACCACCAACCATTATGGCTACACCTTC
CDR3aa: CASSIGGTTNHYGYTF

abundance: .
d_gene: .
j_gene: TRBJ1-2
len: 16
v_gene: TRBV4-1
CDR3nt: TGCGCCAGCAGCGCAATGATATACCAGGGGAACTATGGCTACACCTTC
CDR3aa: CASSAMIYQGNYGYTF

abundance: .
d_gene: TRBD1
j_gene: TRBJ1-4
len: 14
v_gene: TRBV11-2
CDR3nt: TGTGCCAGCAGCTTAAGTCAGGGGGCTGAGAAACTGTTTTTT
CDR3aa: CASSLSQGAEKLFF

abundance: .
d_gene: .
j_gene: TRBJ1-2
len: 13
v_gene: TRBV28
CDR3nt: TGTGCCAGCAGTATGACAGCCAACTATGGCTACACCTTC
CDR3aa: CASSMTANYGYTF

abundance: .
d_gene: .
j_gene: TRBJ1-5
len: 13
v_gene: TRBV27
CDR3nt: TGTGCCAGCAGTCAGGGATTCAATCAGCCCCAGCATTTT
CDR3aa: CASSQGFNQPQHF

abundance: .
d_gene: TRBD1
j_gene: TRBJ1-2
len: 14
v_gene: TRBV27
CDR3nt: TGTGCCAGCAGTCCAACGACAGGGAACTATGGCTACACCTTC
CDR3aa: CASSPTTGNYGYTF

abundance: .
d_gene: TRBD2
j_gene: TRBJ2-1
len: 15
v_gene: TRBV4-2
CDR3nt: TGTGCCAGCAGCCAAGAACTAGCGCGATACCCTGAGCAGTTCTTC
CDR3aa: CASSQELARYPEQFF

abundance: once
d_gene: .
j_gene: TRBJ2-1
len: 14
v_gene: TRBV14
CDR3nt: TGTGCCAGCAGCCCGTCGGGACATCGAGATGAGCAGTTCTTC
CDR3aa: CASSPSGHRDEQFF

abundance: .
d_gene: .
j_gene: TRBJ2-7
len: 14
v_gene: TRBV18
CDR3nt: TGTGCCAGCAAGGCTGACAGCGCGGTTGTCAAGCAGTACTTC
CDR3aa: CASKADSAVVKQYF

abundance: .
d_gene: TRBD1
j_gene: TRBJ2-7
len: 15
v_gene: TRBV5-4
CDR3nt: TGTGCCAGCAGCTCTGACAGGGTTGGGTCCTACGAGCAGTACTTC
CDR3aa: CASSSDRVGSYEQYF